The present T cell receptor beta chain was sequenced within a study of blood T cell repertoires in COVID-19. The data were produced by immunoSEQ multiplex PCR, yet TCRdb's version contains in-frame clones alone and is incomplete. The table has 200,000 to 250,000 clones, about four fifths seen once. Participant reports of clinical history set cohort assignment. Recovered status in Cohort 3 required two negative PCRs, clearance, or symptom resolution. This clone was recorded a few times. Germline V lookup: CDR1 SNHLY, CDR2 FYNNEI. V was cut by 8 bases and J by 0 bases, with 28 bases left in between. This CDR3 region has 19 residues.

The rearrangement links TRBV2 to TRBJ1-1; unclear D gene. The sequence derives from a man aged 55 to 70 who had recovered from COVID-19. Sequenced material: PBMCs or T cells enriched from blood (not recorded which). The CDR3, as DNA: TGTGCCAGCCGTGCTTCCCGGGGATCCGGCCAATGGTTGAACACTGAAGCTTTCTTT. It encodes CASRASRGSGQWLNTEAFF.